Sequencing of this T cell receptor (beta chain) was carried out in a study of cytomegalovirus exposure and HLA in healthy donors. The PCR was carried out with 60 Vbeta primers and 13 Jbeta primers. Sequencing used immunoSEQ multiplex PCR; TCRdb keeps in-frame clones, though not all of them. The top ten hold 3% to 3.5% of the sample, which has around 99,000 clones, around 77% seen once. CDR1 is SGHAT, CDR2 FQNNGV, per germline. This CDR3 is built from 15 residues. Trimming left V 2 bases short and J 6 bases short, with 13 bases between. This sequence joins TRBV11-2 and TRBJ2-2, with D tentatively TRBD1 (6 bases). The sequencing input was PBMCs. The TCR was taken from a man between 35 and 55 years old in good health and CMV-seronegative. The CDR3 DNA reads TGTGCCAGCAGCTTAACTCAGGGGCAGGCCGGGGAGCTGTTTTTT. Translated: CASSLTQGQAGELFF.